This T cell receptor (beta chain) was identified during a study of shared clonotypes between healthy human individuals. The wider study: Donor ages ranged 18 to 49 years: a couple of women, a few men.

Points from the study as a whole: Clonotypes which were not shared had lower generation probabilities than clonotypes that all four donors shared.

In regard to this clone: What it recognizes is unknown.

Clones were sequenced by immunoSEQ multiplex PCR, and TCRdb holds only the in-frame ones, with some missing. The sample includes roughly 2,300,000 clones, roughly 90% of them seen just once. With 7 bases clipped from V and 7 bases from J, the junction kept 6 bases outside the gene matches. CDR3 length equals 14 residues. Germline V gene sequence: CDR1 MNHEY, CDR2 SVGAGI. This chain links TRBV6-5 with TRBJ2-1; 11 nucleotides match TRBD2. The sequence came from a man aged 18-30 years in good health. Some clones in this sample may be carry-over from other donors' samples. Material for sequencing was naive CD4+ T cells from PBMCs. Subset meaning: CD45RA+ positively selected. CDR3 coding DNA: TGTGCCAGCAACACTCGGACTAGCGGGAATGAGCAGTTCTTC. It translates to CASNTRTSGNEQFF.